This T cell receptor (beta chain) was sequenced for a study of blood T cell repertoires in COVID-19. Study as a whole: Donors in the United States, Italy and Spain gave samples during acute or convalescent COVID-19. Sources were T cells, B-cell-depleted T cells, or PBMCs; the material itself was cDNA or gDNA.

Authors' processing steps: Estimated nucleated cell counts came from reference gene primer amplification. Assay used: immunoSEQ multiplex PCR; TCRdb lists only in-frame clones, some missing. V, J and clone size derive from that table, while D and trimming were established from the DNA sequence. This table holds roughly 100,000 clones, 65% to 90% found once. Unmatched junction bases numbered 17, after V lost 3 bases and J lost 7 bases. The CDR3 consists of 18 residues. The germline CDR1 and CDR2 sequences are LNHDA and SQIVND (reference sequence). Material for sequencing was peripheral blood. V and J are TRBV19 and TRBJ1-2; 10 bases map to TRBD1. This clonotype was obtained from a man aged 45 to 65 with acute or convalescent COVID-19. In DNA, the CDR3 is TGTGCCAGTAGTATGAGACCGGGACAGGGGACGAAGCGATCTGGCTACACCTTC. It encodes CASSMRPGQGTKRSGYTF. Based on the CDR3 plus reference TRBV19 and TRBJ1-2, the full variable domain is DGGITQSPKYLFRKEGQNVTLSCEQNLNHDAMYWYRQDPGQGLRLIYYSQIVNDFQKGDIAEGYSVSREKKESFPLTVTSAQKNPTAFYLCASSMRPGQGTKRSGYTFGSGTRLTVV.